This T cell receptor (beta chain) was obtained from a study of CD8 T cells in ankylosing spondylitis. Notes on the study in general: Apparently characteristic of ankylosing spondylitis blood was a TCR beta motif (roughly eight highly homologous variants).

Molecular-barcoded quantitative 5'-RACE produced these TCR beta libraries. TCRdb reanalysed the 5' RACE reads using MiXCR and keeps one entry per CDR3 protein. The data hold 750,000 to 850,000 distinct CDR3 sequences, with over 9.5% observed a single time. V shed 0 bases and J shed 8 bases, with 10 bases lying between them. The CDR3 is made up of 13 amino acids. In germline, CDR1 is LGHNA, CDR2 YSLEER. This clonotype was seen a few times. Its specificity is unknown. Sample: blood, either unsorted or a sorted T cell fraction (not recorded which). V gene TRBV4-3 combines with J gene TRBJ1-1; D gene unclear. This TCR derives from a male donor with ankylosing spondylitis. The CDR3 DNA reads TGCGCCAGCAGCCAAGATCCTCGGAGGGAAGCTTTCTTT. Protein product: CASSQDPRREAFF.